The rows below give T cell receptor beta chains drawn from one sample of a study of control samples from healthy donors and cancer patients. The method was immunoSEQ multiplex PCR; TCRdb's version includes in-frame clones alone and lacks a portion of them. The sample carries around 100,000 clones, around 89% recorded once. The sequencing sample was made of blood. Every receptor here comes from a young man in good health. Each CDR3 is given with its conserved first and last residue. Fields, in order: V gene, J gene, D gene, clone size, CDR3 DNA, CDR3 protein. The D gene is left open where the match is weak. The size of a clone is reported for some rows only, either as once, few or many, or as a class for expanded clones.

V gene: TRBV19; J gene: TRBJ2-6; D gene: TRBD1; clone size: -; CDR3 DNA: TGTGCCACAGGACAGGGGGCAACCGGGGCCAACGTCCTGACTTTC; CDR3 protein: CATGQGATGANVLTF
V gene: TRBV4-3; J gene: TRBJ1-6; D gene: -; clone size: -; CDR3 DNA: TGCGCCAGCAGCCAAGAATTAGGGTCTTGGAATTCACCCCTCCACTTT; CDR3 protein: CASSQELGSWNSPLHF
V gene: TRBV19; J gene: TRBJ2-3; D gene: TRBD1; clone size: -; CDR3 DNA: TGTGCCAGTGGGGACAGGATAAGCACAGATACGCAGTATTTT; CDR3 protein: CASGDRISTDTQYF
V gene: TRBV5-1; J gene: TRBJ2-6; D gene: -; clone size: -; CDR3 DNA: TGCGCCAGCAGCTTCTCATGGAGCTCTGGGGCCAACGTCCTGACTTTC; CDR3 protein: CASSFSWSSGANVLTF
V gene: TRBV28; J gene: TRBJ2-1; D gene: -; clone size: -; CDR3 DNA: TGTGCCAGCTCCGCCCCATACAATGATGAGCAGTTCTTC; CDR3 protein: CASSAPYNDEQFF
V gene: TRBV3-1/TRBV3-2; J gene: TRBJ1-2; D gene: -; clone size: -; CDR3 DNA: TGTGCCAGCAGCCCGCTGGGAAGCTATGGCTACACCTTC; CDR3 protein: CASSPLGSYGYTF
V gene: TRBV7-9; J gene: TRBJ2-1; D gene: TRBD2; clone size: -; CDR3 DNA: TGTGCCAGCAGCCGTGAAGGGAGGGAATACAATGAGCAGTTCTTC; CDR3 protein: CASSREGREYNEQFF
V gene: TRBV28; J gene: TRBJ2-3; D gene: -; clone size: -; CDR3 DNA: TGTGCCAGCAGGCCCAGGCGGGGTGTAAGGGCCTCAGATACGCAGTATTTT; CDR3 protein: CASRPRRGVRASDTQYF
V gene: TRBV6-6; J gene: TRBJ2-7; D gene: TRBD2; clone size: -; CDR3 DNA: TGTGCCAGCAGTTTTACTAGCGGTACCTACGAGCAGTACTTC; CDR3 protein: CASSFTSGTYEQYF
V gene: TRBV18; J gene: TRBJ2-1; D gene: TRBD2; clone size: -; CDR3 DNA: TGTGCCAGCTCACCAAGGACTAGTGGAACGGGGAATGAGCAGTTCTTC; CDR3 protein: CASSPRTSGTGNEQFF
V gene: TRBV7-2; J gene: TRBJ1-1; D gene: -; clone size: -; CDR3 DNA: TGTGCCAGCAGCTTATCGGCAGTGAACACTGAAGCTTTCTTT; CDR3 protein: CASSLSAVNTEAFF
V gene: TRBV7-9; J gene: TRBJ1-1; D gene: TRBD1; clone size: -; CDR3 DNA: TGTGCCAGCCGGATGGGACAGGGGGCATTCGGGGCTTTCTTT; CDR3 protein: CASRMGQGAFGAFF
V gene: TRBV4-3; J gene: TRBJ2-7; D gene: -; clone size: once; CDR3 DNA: TGCGCCAGCAGCTATGGACACCCATCCTACGAGCAGTACTTC; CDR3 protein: CASSYGHPSYEQYF
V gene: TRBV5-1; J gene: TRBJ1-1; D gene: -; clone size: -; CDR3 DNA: TGCGCCAGCAGCTTGGGGACAGTTGAAGCTTTCTTT; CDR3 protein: CASSLGTVEAFF
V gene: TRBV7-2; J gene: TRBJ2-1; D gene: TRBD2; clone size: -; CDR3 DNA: TGTGCCAGCAGCTTAACTAGCGGGGGCATGGATGAGCAGTTCTTC; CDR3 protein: CASSLTSGGMDEQFF
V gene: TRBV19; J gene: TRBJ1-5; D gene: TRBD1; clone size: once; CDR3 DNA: TGTGCCAGTAGTCCACAGGGGAGTCAGCCCCAGCATTTT; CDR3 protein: CASSPQGSQPQHF
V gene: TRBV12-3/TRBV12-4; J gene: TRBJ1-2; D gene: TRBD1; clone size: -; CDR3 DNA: TGTGCCAGCAGGGGACAGGGGGCCGGCGGCTACACCTTC; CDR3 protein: CASRGQGAGGYTF
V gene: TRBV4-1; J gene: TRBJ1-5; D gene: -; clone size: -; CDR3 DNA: TGCGCCAGCAGCCAAGAGCTGAAGACCCGGGACGTTAATAGCAATCAGCCCCAGCATTTT; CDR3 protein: CASSQELKTRDVNSNQPQHF
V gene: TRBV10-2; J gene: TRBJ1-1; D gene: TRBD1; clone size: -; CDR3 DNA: TGCGCCAGCAGGTTCCGCCAGGGGGCGAACACTGAAGCTTTCTTT; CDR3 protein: CASRFRQGANTEAFF
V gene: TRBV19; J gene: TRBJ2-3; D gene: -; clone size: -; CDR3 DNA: TGTGCCAGTAGTATAGCGTCAGGGTGGCCAGATACGCAGTATTTT; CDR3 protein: CASSIASGWPDTQYF
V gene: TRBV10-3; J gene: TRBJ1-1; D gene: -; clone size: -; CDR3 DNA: TGTGCCATCAGTGAGTTAGACAGGATGAACACTGAAGCTTTCTTT; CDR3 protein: CAISELDRMNTEAFF
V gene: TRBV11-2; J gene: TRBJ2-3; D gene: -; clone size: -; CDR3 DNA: TGTGCCAGCAGCTTTATAGTGGGAGATACGCAGTATTTT; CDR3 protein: CASSFIVGDTQYF
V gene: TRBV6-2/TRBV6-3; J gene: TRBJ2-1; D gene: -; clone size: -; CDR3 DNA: TGTGCCAGCAGTTACGCGGGGACTGTCAAGTTCTTC; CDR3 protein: CASSYAGTVKFF
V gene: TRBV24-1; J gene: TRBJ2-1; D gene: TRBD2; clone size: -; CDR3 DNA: TGTGCCACCAGCCGGGGGGTCTTCAGAGGCGGGTCCTACAATGAGCAGTTCTTC; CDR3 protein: CATSRGVFRGGSYNEQFF
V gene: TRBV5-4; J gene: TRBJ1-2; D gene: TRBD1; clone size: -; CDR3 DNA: TGTGCCAGCAGCTTGGATCGAGGGACAGGGTTCTATGGCTACACCTTC; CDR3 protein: CASSLDRGTGFYGYTF
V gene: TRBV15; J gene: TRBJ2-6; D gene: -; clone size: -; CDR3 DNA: TGTGCCACCAGCAGTCTACAAGCCTCTGGGGCCAACGTCCTGACTTTC; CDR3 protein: CATSSLQASGANVLTF
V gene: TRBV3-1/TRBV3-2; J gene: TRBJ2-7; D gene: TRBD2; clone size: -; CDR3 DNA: TGTGCCAGCAGCTCCGACTCGGAGCGGGAGGCCGAGCAGTACTTC; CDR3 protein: CASSSDSEREAEQYF
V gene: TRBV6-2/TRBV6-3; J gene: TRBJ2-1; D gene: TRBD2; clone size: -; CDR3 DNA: TGTGCCAGCAGTTACTCGGAAGGACTAGTAGGGAACAATGAGCAGTTCTTC; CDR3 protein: CASSYSEGLVGNNEQFF
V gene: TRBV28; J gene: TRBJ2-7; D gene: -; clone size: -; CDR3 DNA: TGTGCCAGCAGCCCCCCCAGGGACCTCTCCTACGAGCAGTACTTC; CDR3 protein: CASSPPRDLSYEQYF
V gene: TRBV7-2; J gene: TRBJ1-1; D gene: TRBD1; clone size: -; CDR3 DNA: TGTGCCAGCAGCTTCGGAACACAGGGGTGGGGCGAAGCTTTCTTT; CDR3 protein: CASSFGTQGWGEAFF
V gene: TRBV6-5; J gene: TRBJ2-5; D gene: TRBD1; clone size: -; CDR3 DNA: TGTGCCAGCAGACGGGACAGGGGGTACCAAGAGACCCAGTACTTC; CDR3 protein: CASRRDRGYQETQYF
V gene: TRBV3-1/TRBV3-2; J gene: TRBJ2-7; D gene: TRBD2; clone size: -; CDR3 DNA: TGTGCCAGCAGCCCTAGCGGGAGGGCCTACGAGCAGTACTTC; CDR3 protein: CASSPSGRAYEQYF
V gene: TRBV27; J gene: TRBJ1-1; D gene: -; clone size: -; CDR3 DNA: TGTGCCAGCACCACTAAAGGAGGTGGAACCACTGAAGCTTTCTTT; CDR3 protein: CASTTKGGGTTEAFF
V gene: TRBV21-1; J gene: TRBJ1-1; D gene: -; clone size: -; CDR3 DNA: TGTGCCAGCACCCTCTTTACGGACAGGGAACTGGGCACTGAAGCTTTCTTT; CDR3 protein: CASTLFTDRELGTEAFF
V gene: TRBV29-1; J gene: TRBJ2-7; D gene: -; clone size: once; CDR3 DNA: TGCAGCGCCCTTGACTCCTACGAGCAGTACTTC; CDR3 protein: CSALDSYEQYF
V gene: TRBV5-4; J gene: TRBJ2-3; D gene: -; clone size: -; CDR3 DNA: TGTGCCAGCAGCTTAGGTGGGGGAAGCACAGATACGCAGTATTTT; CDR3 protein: CASSLGGGSTDTQYF
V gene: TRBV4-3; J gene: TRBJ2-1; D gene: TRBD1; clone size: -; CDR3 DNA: TGCGCCAGCAGCCAAGATTGGCCCTTGGGACAGCCTTTCTACAATGAGCAGTTCTTC; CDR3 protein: CASSQDWPLGQPFYNEQFF
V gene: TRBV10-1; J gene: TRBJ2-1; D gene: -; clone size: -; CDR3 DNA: TGCGCCAGCAGTGACGGACGTTACAATGAGCAGTTCTTC; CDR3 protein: CASSDGRYNEQFF
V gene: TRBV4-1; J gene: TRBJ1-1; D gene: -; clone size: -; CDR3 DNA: TGCGCCAGCAGCCAAGATTTCACTGAAGCTTTCTTT; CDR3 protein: CASSQDFTEAFF
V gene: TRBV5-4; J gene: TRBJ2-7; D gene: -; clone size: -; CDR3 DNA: TGTGCCAGCAGCTTGGAGGGGAACTCCTACGAGCAGTACTTC; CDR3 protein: CASSLEGNSYEQYF
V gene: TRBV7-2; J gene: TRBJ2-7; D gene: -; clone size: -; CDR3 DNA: TGTGCCAGCAGCTTAGACACTAGCTACGAGCAGTACTTC; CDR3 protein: CASSLDTSYEQYF
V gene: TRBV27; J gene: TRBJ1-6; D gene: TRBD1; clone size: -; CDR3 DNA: TGTGCCATCCGACAGGGCCCCAATTCACCCCTCCACTTT; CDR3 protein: CAIRQGPNSPLHF
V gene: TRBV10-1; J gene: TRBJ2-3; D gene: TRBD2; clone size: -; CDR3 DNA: TGCGCCAGCAGTGACGGGCGGGGGGGCACAGATACGCAGTATTTT; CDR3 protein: CASSDGRGGTDTQYF
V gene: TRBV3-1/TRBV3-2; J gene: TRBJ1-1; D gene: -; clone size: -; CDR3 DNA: TGTGCCAGCAGCCATTCGAGTGCTCGCACTGAAGCTTTCTTT; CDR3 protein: CASSHSSARTEAFF
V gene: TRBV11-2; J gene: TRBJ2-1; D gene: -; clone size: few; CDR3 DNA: TGTGCCAGCAGCTCCCAGGGAGGTGGACGGTCCTACAATGAGCAGTTCTTC; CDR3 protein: CASSSQGGGRSYNEQFF
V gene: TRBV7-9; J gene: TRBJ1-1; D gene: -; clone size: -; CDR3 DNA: TGTGCCAGCAGCTTAGTGATGGGGGACACTGAAGCTTTCTTT; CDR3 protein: CASSLVMGDTEAFF
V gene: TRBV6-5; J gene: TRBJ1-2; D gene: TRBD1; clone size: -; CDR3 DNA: TGTGCCAGCAGTTACGTCCCAGGGGGCAATGGCTACACCTTC; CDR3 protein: CASSYVPGGNGYTF
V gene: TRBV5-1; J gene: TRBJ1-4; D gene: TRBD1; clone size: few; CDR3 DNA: TGCGCCAGCACCCCTTTGGGACAGGGTGAAAAACTGTTTTTT; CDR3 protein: CASTPLGQGEKLFF
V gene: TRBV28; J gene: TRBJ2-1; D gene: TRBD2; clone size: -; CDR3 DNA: TGTGCCAGCAGTTTATCGGCTAGCGGGACATACAATGAGCAGTTCTTC; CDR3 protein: CASSLSASGTYNEQFF
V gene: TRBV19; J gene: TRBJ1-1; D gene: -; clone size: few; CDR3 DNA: TGTGCCAGTGTGGGGGTGACTGAAGCTTTCTTT; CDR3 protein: CASVGVTEAFF
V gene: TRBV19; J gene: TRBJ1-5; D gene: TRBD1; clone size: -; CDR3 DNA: TGTGCCAGTAGTATGATCAGGGGGCAGGGTCAGCCCCAGCATTTT; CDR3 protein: CASSMIRGQGQPQHF
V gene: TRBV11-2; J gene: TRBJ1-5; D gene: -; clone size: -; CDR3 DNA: TGTGCCAGCAGCTTAGGGCAGGGTAGGAGCAATCAGCCCCAGCATTTT; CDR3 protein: CASSLGQGRSNQPQHF
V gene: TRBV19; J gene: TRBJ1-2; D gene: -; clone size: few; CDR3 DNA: TGTGCCAGCCAATGGCAGAGCAGCTATAACTATGGCTACACCTTC; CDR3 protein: CASQWQSSYNYGYTF
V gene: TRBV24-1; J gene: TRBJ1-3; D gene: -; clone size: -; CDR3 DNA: TGTGCCACCAGTGGGGGGGACTCTGGAAACACCATATATTTT; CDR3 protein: CATSGGDSGNTIYF